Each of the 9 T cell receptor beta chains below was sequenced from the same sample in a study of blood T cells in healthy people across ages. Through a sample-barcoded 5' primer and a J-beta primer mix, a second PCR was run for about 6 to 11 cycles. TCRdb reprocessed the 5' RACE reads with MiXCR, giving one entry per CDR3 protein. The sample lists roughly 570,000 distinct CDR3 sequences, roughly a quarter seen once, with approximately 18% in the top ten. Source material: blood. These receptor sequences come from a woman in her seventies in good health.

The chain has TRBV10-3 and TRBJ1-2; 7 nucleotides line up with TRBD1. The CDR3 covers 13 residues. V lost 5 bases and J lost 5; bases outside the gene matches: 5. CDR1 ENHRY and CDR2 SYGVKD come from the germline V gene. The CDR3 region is CAISRQGEYGYTF. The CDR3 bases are TGTGCCATCAGTCGACAGGGCGAATATGGCTACACCTTC.

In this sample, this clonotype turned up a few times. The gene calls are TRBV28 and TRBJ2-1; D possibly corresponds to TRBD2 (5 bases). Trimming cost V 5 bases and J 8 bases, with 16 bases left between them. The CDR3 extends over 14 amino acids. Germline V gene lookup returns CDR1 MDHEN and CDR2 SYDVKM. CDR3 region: CASSPRILVHEQFF. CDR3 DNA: TGTGCCAGCAGTCCCCGCATACTAGTGCATGAGCAGTTCTTC.

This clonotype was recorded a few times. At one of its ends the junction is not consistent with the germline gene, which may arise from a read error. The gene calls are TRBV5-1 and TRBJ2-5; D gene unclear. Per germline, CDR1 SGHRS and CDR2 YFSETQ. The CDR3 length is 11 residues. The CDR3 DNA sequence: TGCGCCAGCAGCTCGGAAGAGACCCAGCACTTC. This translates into CASSSEETQHF.

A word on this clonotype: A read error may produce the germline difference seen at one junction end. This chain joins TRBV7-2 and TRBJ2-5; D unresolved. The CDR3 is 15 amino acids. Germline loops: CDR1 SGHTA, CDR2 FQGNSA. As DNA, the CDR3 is TGTGCCAGCAGCTTACTTGGTAGGATGACGGGCGAGCAGTGCTTC. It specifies CASSLLGRMTGEQCF.

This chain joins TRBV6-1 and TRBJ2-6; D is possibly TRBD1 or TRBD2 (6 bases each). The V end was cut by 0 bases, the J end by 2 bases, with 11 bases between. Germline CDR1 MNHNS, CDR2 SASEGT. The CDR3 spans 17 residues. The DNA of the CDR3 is TGTGCCAGCAGTGAAGCTGGGGGGCGCACTGGGGCCAACGTCCTGACTTTC. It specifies CASSEAGGRTGANVLTF.

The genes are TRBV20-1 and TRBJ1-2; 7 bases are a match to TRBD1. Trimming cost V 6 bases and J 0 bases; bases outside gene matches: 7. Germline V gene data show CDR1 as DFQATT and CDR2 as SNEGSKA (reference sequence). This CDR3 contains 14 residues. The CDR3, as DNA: TGCAGTGCCCCAGGACAGGCGCCTAACTATGGCTACACCTTC. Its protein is CSAPGQAPNYGYTF.

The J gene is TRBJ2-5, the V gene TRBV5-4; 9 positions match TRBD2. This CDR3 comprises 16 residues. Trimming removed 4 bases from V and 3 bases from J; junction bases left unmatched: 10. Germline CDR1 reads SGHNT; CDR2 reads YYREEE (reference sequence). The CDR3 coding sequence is TGTGCCAGCAGCCCCCCTGGACTAGCGACCAAAGAGACCCAGTACTTC. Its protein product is CASSPPGLATKETQYF. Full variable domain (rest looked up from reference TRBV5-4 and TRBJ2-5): ETGVTQSPTHLIKTRGQQVTLRCSSQSGHNTVSWYQQALGQGPQFIFQYYREEENGRGNFPPRFSGLQFPNYSSELNVNALELDDSALYLCASSPPGLATKETQYFGPGTRLLVL.

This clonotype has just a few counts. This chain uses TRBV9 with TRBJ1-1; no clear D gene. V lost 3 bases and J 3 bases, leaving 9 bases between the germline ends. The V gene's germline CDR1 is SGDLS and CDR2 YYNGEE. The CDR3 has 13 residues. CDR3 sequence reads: CASSAAYYTEAFF. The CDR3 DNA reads TGTGCCAGCAGCGCCGCCTATTACACTGAAGCTTTCTTT.

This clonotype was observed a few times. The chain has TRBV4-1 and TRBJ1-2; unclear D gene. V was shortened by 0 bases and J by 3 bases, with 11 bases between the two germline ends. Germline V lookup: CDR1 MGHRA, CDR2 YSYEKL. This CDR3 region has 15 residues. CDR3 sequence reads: CASSQDTMKDYGYTF. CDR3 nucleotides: TGCGCCAGCAGCCAAGATACGATGAAGGACTATGGCTACACCTTC.